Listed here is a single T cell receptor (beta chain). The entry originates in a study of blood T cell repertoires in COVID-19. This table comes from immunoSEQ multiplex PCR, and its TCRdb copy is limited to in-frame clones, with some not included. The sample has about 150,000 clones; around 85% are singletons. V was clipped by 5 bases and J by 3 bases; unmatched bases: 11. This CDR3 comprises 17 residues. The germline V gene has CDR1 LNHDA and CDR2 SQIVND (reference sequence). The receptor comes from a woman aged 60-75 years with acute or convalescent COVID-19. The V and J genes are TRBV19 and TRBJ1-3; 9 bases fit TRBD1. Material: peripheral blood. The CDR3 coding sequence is TGTGCCAGTAGTGCCATTCGGGACAGGGTTTTTGGAAACACCATATATTTT. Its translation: CASSAIRDRVFGNTIYF.